This T cell receptor (beta chain) was recorded in a study of T cells after yellow fever vaccination. Study-level points and caveats: Just a small share of clonotypes turned up in the CD4 compartment as well as the CD8 compartment.

MiXCR, run by TCRdb on the 5' RACE reads, gives a single entry per CDR3 protein. The sample has about 630,000 distinct CDR3 sequences; approximately 13% are singletons. This clonotype was detected ten times or more. The antigen is unknown. Trimming cost V 6 bases and J 2 bases, with 10 bases left between them. The CDR3 length is 12 residues. Germline assignment: CDR1 DFQATT and CDR2 SNEGSKA (reference sequence). The receptor was isolated from a man aged 30-40 years who received the YFV17D yellow fever vaccine. The chain employs TRBV20-1 and TRBJ2-5; D uncertain. The sequenced sample was PBMCs, obtained on the day of the yellow fever booster vaccination. CDR3 DNA sequence: TGCAGTGCCCGCAGCAGTCAAGAGACCCAGTACTTC. It translates to CSARSSQETQYF.